This entry concerns a single T cell receptor beta chain. The sample is drawn from a study of T cell responses to AZD1222 COVID-19 vaccine. The table came from immunoSEQ multiplex PCR; TCRdb's copy has only in-frame clones and leaves some out. The table lists approximately 130,000 clones, around 90% of them singletons, with approximately 6% in the top ten. V shed 10 bases and J shed 8 bases, with 20 bases lying between them. The CDR3 has 13 amino acids. The sample in question was peripheral blood, obtained 28 days after the second AZD1222 dose. This chain connects TRBV12-3 or TRBV12-4 to TRBJ1-2, with D maybe TRBD1 (6 bases). The sequence was collected from an adult who received the AZD1222 COVID-19 vaccine. The CDR3 bases are TGTGCCAACCGGCGTGGCAGGGGTAAAGGCTACACCTTC. Protein product: CANRRGRGKGYTF.